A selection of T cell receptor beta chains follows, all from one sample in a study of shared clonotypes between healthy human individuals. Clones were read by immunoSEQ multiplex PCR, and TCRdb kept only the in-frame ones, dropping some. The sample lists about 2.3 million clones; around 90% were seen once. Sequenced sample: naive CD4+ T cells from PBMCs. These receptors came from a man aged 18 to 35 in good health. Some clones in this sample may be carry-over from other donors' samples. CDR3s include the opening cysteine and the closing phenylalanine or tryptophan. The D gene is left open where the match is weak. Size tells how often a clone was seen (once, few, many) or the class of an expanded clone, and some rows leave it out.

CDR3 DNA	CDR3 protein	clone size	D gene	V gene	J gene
TGTGCCAGCAGCCCCTTTTCGCCTAGCGGTTACAATGAGCAGTTCTTC	CASSPFSPSGYNEQFF	-	TRBD2	TRBV9	TRBJ2-1
TGTGCCAGCAGTTTCCGGGACAGGGGCTACACCTTC	CASSFRDRGYTF	-	TRBD1	TRBV28	TRBJ1-2
TGCGCCAGCAGCTTGGGATACCGATATGAAAAACTGTTTTTT	CASSLGYRYEKLFF	-	-	TRBV5-1	TRBJ1-4
TGTGCCAGTTTCGGACTAGCCTACGAGCAGTACTTC	CASFGLAYEQYF	-	-	TRBV21-1	TRBJ2-7
TGCGCCAGCACCCCGGGGGCCCTCCTCTACAATGAGCAGTTCTTC	CASTPGALLYNEQFF	-	-	TRBV5-1	TRBJ2-1
TGTGCCAGCTCACCATGGGCCCCTCCCTATGAGCAGTTCTTC	CASSPWAPPYEQFF	-	-	TRBV18	TRBJ2-1
TGCGCCAGCAGCTTGGCTGCGGTTGCGAACACTGAAGCTTTCTTT	CASSLAAVANTEAFF	few	-	TRBV5-1	TRBJ1-1
TGCGCCAGCAGCTTGGCTGGAGGTCGCGAGACGCAGTATTTT	CASSLAGGRETQYF	-	-	TRBV5-1	TRBJ2-3
TGCGCCAGCAGCTTCACGGGACAGCACACTGAAGCTTTCTTT	CASSFTGQHTEAFF	-	TRBD1	TRBV5-1	TRBJ1-1
TGCGCCAGCAGCCCAACTGGGACTAGCGGCACAGATACGCAGTATTTT	CASSPTGTSGTDTQYF	-	TRBD2	TRBV5-1	TRBJ2-3
TGTGCAAGTCGCCTTAGTCGACAGGGAGGGGGATGGGACGAGCAGTACTTC	CASRLSRQGGGWDEQYF	-	-	TRBV12-2	TRBJ2-7
TGTGCCAGCACTTATCGGACAGGGGGCGCTGGGGCCAACGTCCTGACTTTC	CASTYRTGGAGANVLTF	once	TRBD1	TRBV28	TRBJ2-6
TGCGCCAGCAGCCGACAGGGGCCCAACACCGGGGAGCTGTTTTTT	CASSRQGPNTGELFF	-	TRBD1	TRBV4-1	TRBJ2-2